These T cell receptor beta chains were read from a single sample in a study of cytomegalovirus exposure and HLA in healthy donors. The data were produced by immunoSEQ multiplex PCR, yet TCRdb's version contains in-frame clones alone and is incomplete. Among about 220,000 clones listed, roughly 84% were seen once. Sequenced: PBMCs. These receptors originate from a boy between 2 and 10 years old in good health and CMV-seronegative. Each CDR3 is given with its conserved first and last residue.

V gene: TRBV2; J gene: TRBJ1-2; CDR3 protein: CASSDGQGSYGYTF
V gene: TRBV10-3; J gene: TRBJ2-1; CDR3 protein: CAMMGAPGNEQFF
V gene: TRBV4-1; J gene: TRBJ2-3; CDR3 protein: CASRPSGRVADTQYF
V gene: TRBV6-6; J gene: TRBJ1-6; CDR3 protein: CASTPAGSRNSPLHF
V gene: TRBV6-5; J gene: TRBJ2-2; CDR3 protein: CASRRPGHNTGELFF
V gene: TRBV5-5; J gene: TRBJ1-1; CDR3 protein: CASSLGTGYDRPDTEAFF
V gene: TRBV5-6; J gene: TRBJ2-2; CDR3 protein: CASSIGGTGGVTGELFF
V gene: TRBV27; J gene: TRBJ2-1; CDR3 protein: CASSLSGADEQFF
V gene: TRBV9; J gene: TRBJ2-7; CDR3 protein: CASSAYSAGVREQYF
V gene: TRBV2; J gene: TRBJ1-2; CDR3 protein: CASRDYRGPSGYTF
V gene: TRBV7-2; J gene: TRBJ2-7; CDR3 protein: CASSAPRQGATYEQYF
V gene: TRBV5-1; J gene: TRBJ2-5; CDR3 protein: CASSGGTGGETQYF
V gene: TRBV6-5; J gene: TRBJ1-1; CDR3 protein: CASSYHRGTHTEAFF
V gene: TRBV7-7; J gene: TRBJ2-1; CDR3 protein: CASSLSGEYNEQFF
V gene: TRBV4-1; J gene: TRBJ1-1; CDR3 protein: CASSQAGNTEAFF
V gene: TRBV7-8; J gene: TRBJ1-1; CDR3 protein: CASSAKGARVTEAFF
V gene: TRBV25-1; J gene: TRBJ1-1; CDR3 protein: CASSEQGVRTEAFF
V gene: TRBV25-1; J gene: TRBJ2-5; CDR3 protein: CASSDGTGGHQETQYF
V gene: TRBV30; J gene: TRBJ1-4; CDR3 protein: CAWSVIRPGNWKLFF
V gene: TRBV2; J gene: TRBJ2-1; CDR3 protein: CASSDVAGQLGEQFF
V gene: TRBV6-5; J gene: TRBJ2-7; CDR3 protein: CASARDDIPEYEQYF
V gene: TRBV30; J gene: TRBJ2-1; CDR3 protein: CAWAPPIRVYNEQFF
V gene: TRBV18; J gene: TRBJ2-7; CDR3 protein: CASSPRTDGSYEQYF
V gene: TRBV9; J gene: TRBJ2-1; CDR3 protein: CASSVGLSRDNEQFF
V gene: TRBV6-6; J gene: TRBJ1-4; CDR3 protein: CASSYGQGSNEKLFF
V gene: TRBV2; J gene: TRBJ2-2; CDR3 protein: CATADSSPRTGELFF
V gene: TRBV6-6; J gene: TRBJ1-6; CDR3 protein: CASMDRSSYNSPLHF
V gene: TRBV4-2; J gene: TRBJ2-7; CDR3 protein: CASSQLAGGPNEQYF
V gene: TRBV7-9; J gene: TRBJ1-2; CDR3 protein: CASSRTGTGLNRPYGYTF
V gene: TRBV4-1; J gene: TRBJ2-5; CDR3 protein: CASSQGVGYAQYF
V gene: TRBV19; J gene: TRBJ2-1; CDR3 protein: CASSIDRDTEQFF
V gene: TRBV27; J gene: TRBJ2-3; CDR3 protein: CASRHREDTQYF
V gene: TRBV10-3; J gene: TRBJ1-2; CDR3 protein: CAISEWDRGLQVYGYTF
V gene: TRBV14; J gene: TRBJ2-5; CDR3 protein: CASSQDPYQETQYF
V gene: TRBV29-1; J gene: TRBJ2-1; CDR3 protein: CTMGGPDNEQFF
V gene: TRBV2; J gene: TRBJ2-3; CDR3 protein: CASSERVRDTQYF
V gene: TRBV25-1; J gene: TRBJ1-1; CDR3 protein: CASSEDAWRTEAFF
V gene: TRBV9; J gene: TRBJ2-1; CDR3 protein: CASSVSSGLPNEQFF
V gene: TRBV19; J gene: TRBJ1-4; CDR3 protein: CASMDGRGINEKLFF
V gene: TRBV7-2; J gene: TRBJ2-7; CDR3 protein: CASEGLAKGEYF
V gene: TRBV7-9; J gene: TRBJ2-1; CDR3 protein: CASGSPGTVLNEQFF
V gene: TRBV6-5; J gene: TRBJ1-2; CDR3 protein: CASSTGQGYTF
V gene: TRBV29-1; J gene: TRBJ1-1; CDR3 protein: CSATTGHTEAFF
V gene: TRBV6-6; J gene: TRBJ1-2; CDR3 protein: CASSYPSGIPGYTF
V gene: TRBV30; J gene: TRBJ2-7; CDR3 protein: CAWSVWGPVIYEQYF
V gene: TRBV19; J gene: TRBJ1-1; CDR3 protein: CASSIISGRVNTEAFF
V gene: TRBV2; J gene: TRBJ2-2; CDR3 protein: CASSRLAGGPSGTGELFF
V gene: TRBV7-6; J gene: TRBJ1-6; CDR3 protein: CASSLGDSINSPLHF
V gene: TRBV19; J gene: TRBJ1-2; CDR3 protein: CASRGTGSYGYTF
V gene: TRBV6-5; J gene: TRBJ1-5; CDR3 protein: CASRQTGGTNQPQHF
V gene: TRBV4-1; J gene: TRBJ2-7; CDR3 protein: CASSQDRGAYEQYF
V gene: TRBV30; J gene: TRBJ2-4; CDR3 protein: CAWSVFSGSNIQYF
V gene: TRBV30; J gene: TRBJ1-3; CDR3 protein: CAWSVKGSSGNTIYF
V gene: TRBV5-1; J gene: TRBJ2-7; CDR3 protein: CASSPGLAPPWEQYF
V gene: TRBV4-1; J gene: TRBJ2-6; CDR3 protein: CASSRGNSGANVLTF
V gene: TRBV12-5; J gene: TRBJ2-7; CDR3 protein: CASGLGTGGNEQYF
V gene: TRBV4-2; J gene: TRBJ2-7; CDR3 protein: CASSQASGRYDYEQYF
V gene: TRBV19; J gene: TRBJ2-1; CDR3 protein: CASSHPGQGGHNEQFF
V gene: TRBV7-2; J gene: TRBJ2-7; CDR3 protein: CASSPRQGAKNEQYF
V gene: TRBV10-3; J gene: TRBJ2-1; CDR3 protein: CAININEQFF